This is a list of T cell receptor beta chains from one sample in a study of CD8+ T cells in alopecia areata. The data were produced by immunoSEQ multiplex PCR, yet TCRdb's version contains in-frame clones alone and is incomplete. The sample includes roughly 75,000 clones, approximately 64% seen only once; the top ten take approximately 15%. Material: CD8+ T cells sorted from blood, obtained at week 0. The receptors originated from a human donor with alopecia areata. The CDR3 runs from the conserved cysteine through the conserved F or W. A D gene is named only where the DNA matches it firmly. The listing skips clone size in some rows; elsewhere it reads once, few, many or a size class.

J gene: TRBJ1-4
clone size: NA
D gene: NA
V gene: TRBV7-8
CDR3 protein: CASSGLLNEKLFF
CDR3 DNA: TGTGCCAGCAGCGGCCTCCTTAATGAAAAACTGTTTTTT

J gene: TRBJ1-2
clone size: NA
D gene: TRBD1
V gene: TRBV5-1
CDR3 protein: CASSLGQGDGYTF
CDR3 DNA: TGCGCCAGCAGCTTGGGACAGGGCGATGGCTACACCTTC

J gene: TRBJ1-5
clone size: NA
D gene: TRBD1
V gene: TRBV30
CDR3 protein: CAWTPGTGGRQPQHF
CDR3 DNA: TGTGCCTGGACCCCCGGGACAGGGGGCAGACAGCCCCAGCATTTT

J gene: TRBJ2-3
clone size: few
D gene: NA
V gene: TRBV6-5
CDR3 protein: CASSYSIENTDTQYF
CDR3 DNA: TGTGCCAGCAGTTACTCGATCGAGAACACAGATACGCAGTATTTT

J gene: TRBJ2-1
clone size: few
D gene: NA
V gene: TRBV5-1
CDR3 protein: CASSLSEYNEQFF
CDR3 DNA: TGCGCCAGCAGCTTGAGCGAGTACAATGAGCAGTTCTTC

J gene: TRBJ1-1
clone size: NA
D gene: NA
V gene: TRBV7-8
CDR3 protein: CASSLGGGSTEAFF
CDR3 DNA: TGTGCCAGCAGCTTAGGTGGGGGGAGCACTGAAGCTTTCTTT

J gene: TRBJ1-5
clone size: NA
D gene: TRBD1
V gene: TRBV6-5
CDR3 protein: CASSLDRVVRQPQHF
CDR3 DNA: TGTGCCAGCAGCCTGGACAGGGTTGTACGTCAGCCCCAGCATTTT

J gene: TRBJ1-1
clone size: NA
D gene: NA
V gene: TRBV29-1
CDR3 protein: CSVVVRRGDTEAFF
CDR3 DNA: TGCAGCGTTGTGGTTCGGAGAGGAGATACTGAAGCTTTCTTT

J gene: TRBJ2-4
clone size: NA
D gene: NA
V gene: TRBV29-1
CDR3 protein: CSAVGDFDIQYF
CDR3 DNA: TGCAGCGCCGTCGGGGATTTTGACATTCAGTACTTC

J gene: TRBJ1-1
clone size: NA
D gene: NA
V gene: TRBV27
CDR3 protein: CASSLHRNTEAFF
CDR3 DNA: TGTGCCAGCAGTCTCCATCGGAACACTGAAGCTTTCTTT

J gene: TRBJ1-2
clone size: few
D gene: TRBD1
V gene: TRBV25-1
CDR3 protein: CASSDPGQGYYGYTF
CDR3 DNA: TGTGCCAGCAGTGACCCGGGACAGGGATACTATGGCTACACCTTC

J gene: TRBJ2-1
clone size: NA
D gene: NA
V gene: TRBV29-1
CDR3 protein: CSVGGKGDEQFF
CDR3 DNA: TGCAGCGTTGGAGGGAAAGGGGATGAGCAGTTCTTC

J gene: TRBJ2-2
clone size: NA
D gene: TRBD1
V gene: TRBV27
CDR3 protein: CASTEGTGGTGELFF
CDR3 DNA: TGTGCCAGCACGGAAGGGACAGGGGGCACCGGGGAGCTGTTTTTT

J gene: TRBJ2-7
clone size: few
D gene: NA
V gene: TRBV14
CDR3 protein: CASSHLKLDSPEQYF
CDR3 DNA: TGTGCCAGCAGCCATCTCAAACTAGATTCCCCCGAGCAGTACTTC

J gene: TRBJ2-7
clone size: NA
D gene: TRBD2
V gene: TRBV30
CDR3 protein: CAWNAGGTYEQYF
CDR3 DNA: TGTGCCTGGAATGCGGGAGGGACCTACGAGCAGTACTTC

J gene: TRBJ2-3
clone size: NA
D gene: TRBD2
V gene: TRBV29-1
CDR3 protein: CSVEGTSGLNTDTQYF
CDR3 DNA: TGCAGCGTTGAAGGTACTAGCGGGCTTAACACAGATACGCAGTATTTT

J gene: TRBJ1-2
clone size: NA
D gene: NA
V gene: TRBV29-1
CDR3 protein: CSAAEGSGYGYTF
CDR3 DNA: TGCAGCGCCGCGGAGGGGTCGGGGTATGGCTACACCTTC

J gene: TRBJ2-1
clone size: many
D gene: NA
V gene: TRBV9
CDR3 protein: CASSPSGGTYNEQFF
CDR3 DNA: TGTGCCAGCAGCCCGTCAGGGGGGACTTACAATGAGCAGTTCTTC

J gene: TRBJ2-7
clone size: NA
D gene: NA
V gene: TRBV7-3
CDR3 protein: CASSPPTGEGQYF
CDR3 DNA: TGTGCCAGCAGCCCCCCGACAGGGGAGGGGCAGTACTTC

J gene: TRBJ1-1
clone size: NA
D gene: NA
V gene: TRBV7-2
CDR3 protein: CASSLAALNTEAFF
CDR3 DNA: TGTGCCAGCAGCTTAGCAGCCCTGAACACTGAAGCTTTCTTT

J gene: TRBJ1-5
clone size: NA
D gene: NA
V gene: TRBV25-1
CDR3 protein: CASSEGYQPQHF
CDR3 DNA: TGTGCCAGCAGTGAAGGTTATCAGCCCCAGCATTTT

J gene: TRBJ2-2
clone size: NA
D gene: NA
V gene: TRBV6-4
CDR3 protein: CASSGTNTGELFF
CDR3 DNA: TGTGCCAGCAGTGGGACAAACACCGGGGAGCTGTTTTTT